Sequencing of this T cell receptor (beta chain) was carried out in a study of T cell responses to AZD1222 COVID-19 vaccine. This clone was found once. The antigen is undetermined. Points from the study as a whole: Two AZD1222 administrations were followed by greater Spike-specific TCR breadth and depth.

Here immunoSEQ multiplex PCR was the method, and the copy in TCRdb shows in-frame clones only, minus some. The profile shows 95,000 to 100,000 clones, around nine tenths of them singletons. The receptor was isolated from an adult who received the AZD1222 COVID-19 vaccine. Sequencing was performed on peripheral blood, taken 28 days after the second AZD1222 dose.

CDR3 DNA: TGTGCCAGAGGACCCTACTACGAGCAGTACTTC. Its protein product is CARGPYYEQYF. The rearrangement uses TRBV2 and TRBJ2-7; D gene unclear. V was clipped by 9 bases and J by 3 bases, with 9 bases between them. The CDR3 is 11 amino acids. Germline lookup yields CDR1 SNHLY and CDR2 FYNNEI. Drawing the rest from reference TRBV2 and TRBJ2-7, the complete variable domain is EPEVTQTPSHQVTQMGQEVILRCVPISNHLYFYWYRQILGQKVEFLVSFYNNEISEKSEIFDDQFSVERPDGSNFTLKIRSTKLEDSAMYFCARGPYYEQYFGPGTRLTVT.